The 19 T cell receptor beta chains below were found in one sample sequenced in a study of T cells in Graves' hyperthyroidism and ophthalmopathy. RNA transcripts yielded amplified TCR beta CDR3 regions. The TCR CDR3 first-round RT-PCR relied on the HTBI primer set. A single record per CDR3 protein comes from TCRdb applying MiXCR to the multiplex PCR reads. The sample has over 650,000 distinct CDR3 sequences, roughly 45% seen once. Sequenced: peripheral blood or thyroid tissue (not recorded which). These receptor sequences come from an adult man with Graves' disease, either hyperthyroidism or ophthalmopathy (not recorded which).

This clonotype was detected many times. V usage is TRBV2 and J usage is TRBJ1-4; weak D call: TRBD1 (6 bases). CDR1 SNHLY and CDR2 FYNNEI come from the germline V gene. Trimming left V 3 bases short and J 7 bases short, with 6 bases between. The CDR3 loop spans 12 amino acids. CDR3 sequence (DNA): TGTGCCAGCAGTGACAGGGGTGAAAAACTGTTTTTT. It specifies CASSDRGEKLFF. Full variable domain (rest looked up from reference TRBV2 and TRBJ1-4): EPEVTQTPSHQVTQMGQEVILRCVPISNHLYFYWYRQILGQKVEFLVSFYNNEISEKSEIFDDQFSVERPDGSNFTLKIRSTKLEDSAMYFCASSDRGEKLFFGSGTQLSVL.

The V and J genes are TRBV10-3 and TRBJ1-6, with D possibly being TRBD1 (5 bases). The CDR3 loop spans 17 amino acids. Deletions cut 4 bases from V and 4 bases from J, with 17 bases between. CDR1 is ENHRY and CDR2 is SYGVKD in the germline V gene. This CDR3 reads CAISARLGDQYNSPLHF. The CDR3 bases are TGTGCCATCAGTGCTCGGTTGGGGGATCAGTATAATTCACCCCTCCACTTT.

The chain carries TRBV2 and TRBJ2-2; D is undetermined. The CDR3 extends over 14 amino acids. Trimming cost V 6 bases and J 1 base, with 9 bases left between them. CDR1 SNHLY and CDR2 FYNNEI come from the germline V gene. The CDR3: CASRRLKNTGELFF. The CDR3 nucleotides are TGTGCCAGCAGGCGCTTAAAGAACACCGGGGAGCTGTTTTTT. The entire variable domain, with the rest obtained from reference TRBV2 and TRBJ2-2, is as follows: EPEVTQTPSHQVTQMGQEVILRCVPISNHLYFYWYRQILGQKVEFLVSFYNNEISEKSEIFDDQFSVERPDGSNFTLKIRSTKLEDSAMYFCASRRLKNTGELFFGEGSRLTVL.

Of note for this clonotype: Germline and junction disagree at one end, which may indicate a read error. This rearrangement joins TRBV2 to TRBJ1-5, with D perhaps TRBD1 (6 bases). CDR1 is SNHLY and CDR2 is FYNNEI in the germline V gene. The CDR3 spans 16 residues. The chain's CDR3 is CANSVDSPYSNQPQHF. The DNA for the CDR3 is TGTGCCAACAGTGTGGACAGTCCATATAGCAATCAGCCCCAGCATTTT.

The rearrangement uses TRBV11-2 and TRBJ1-1; D perhaps matches TRBD1 (6 bases). Trimming left V 5 bases short and J 1 base short, with 11 bases between. The CDR3 has 14 amino acids. Germline V lookup: CDR1 SGHAT, CDR2 FQNNGV. The chain's CDR3 is CASSVDRRNTEAFF. CDR3 DNA sequence: TGTGCCAGCAGCGTTGACAGGCGGAACACTGAAGCTTTCTTT. Variable domain in full (rest from reference TRBV11-2 and TRBJ1-1): EAGVAQSPRYKIIEKRQSVAFWCNPISGHATLYWYQQILGQGPKLLIQFQNNGVVDDSQLPKDRFSAERLKGVDSTLKIQPAKLEDSAVYLCASSVDRRNTEAFFGQGTRLTVV.

The V gene is TRBV2, the J gene TRBJ2-4, with D perhaps matching TRBD1 or TRBD2 (5 bases each). The CDR3 loop spans 14 amino acids. V was pared by 4 bases and J by 7 bases, with 14 bases between. Germline CDR1 and CDR2: SNHLY and FYNNEI. The DNA of the CDR3 is TGTGCCAGCAGTGCCGAGGGTGAGGGGAACATTCAGTACTTC. Translation gives CASSAEGEGNIQYF. Supplemented by reference TRBV2 and TRBJ2-4, the full variable domain reads EPEVTQTPSHQVTQMGQEVILRCVPISNHLYFYWYRQILGQKVEFLVSFYNNEISEKSEIFDDQFSVERPDGSNFTLKIRSTKLEDSAMYFCASSAEGEGNIQYFGAGTRLSVL.

As to this clonotype: Mismatch with germline at one junction end may stem from a read error. The rearrangement joins TRBV5-6 to TRBJ2-2; 7 bases agree with TRBD2. Per germline, CDR1 SGHDT and CDR2 YYEEEE. The CDR3 has 17 amino acids. In nucleotides, the CDR3 is TGTGCCGGCAGCTTGGTGTGGCGGGAGTTACACACCGGGGAGCTGTTTTTT. This gives the protein CAGSLVWRELHTGELFF.

As regards this clonotype: This may arise from a read error, as a much more abundant clone is one base away. The chain's CDR3 is CASGRAGQAFEQYF. The CDR3 DNA follows: TGTGCCAGCGGCCGGGCGGGACAGGCTTTCGAGCAGTACTTC. The rearrangement uses TRBV7-2 and TRBJ2-7; 8 bases fit TRBD1. With 8 bases clipped from V and 6 bases from J, the junction kept 12 bases outside the gene matches. Germline V gene data show CDR1 as SGHTA and CDR2 as FQGNSA. The CDR3 has 14 residues.

In this sample, this clonotype turned up once. The junction shows a germline mismatch at one end, possibly a read error. This chain links TRBV7-3 with TRBJ2-7, with 8 bases fitting TRBD1. This CDR3 spans 16 amino acids. Germline CDR1 is SGHTA and CDR2 is FQGTGA. CDR3 sequence: CASSHSGQGLRYEQYF. CDR3 bases: TGCGCCAGCAGCCACTCCGGACAGGGTCTCCGGTACGAGCAGTACTTC.

This clonotype was recorded many times. This sequence joins TRBV12-3 or TRBV12-4 and TRBJ1-1; 7 bases are a match to TRBD1. V gave up 3 bases and J gave up 5 bases; unmatched junction bases: 3. The CDR3 consists of 13 residues. The CDR3 region has the DNA TGTGCCAGCAGTTTGACAGGGATGACTGAAGCTTTCTTT. This sequence encodes CASSLTGMTEAFF.

The chain recombines TRBV19 with TRBJ1-2; 7 bases line up with TRBD1. V trimming: 6 bases; J trimming: 3 bases; junction bases outside the gene matches: 4. Germline V lookup: CDR1 LNHDA, CDR2 SQIVND (reference sequence). This CDR3 is built from 13 residues. Here the CDR3 DNA reads TGTGCCAGTAGCATAACAGGGGACTATGGCTACACCTTC. Its protein is CASSITGDYGYTF.

This clonotype was recorded only once. The V call is TRBV9, the J call TRBJ1-1, with D uncertain. Trimming shortened V by 0 bases and J by 1 base, and 10 bases separated the two germline ends. Germline CDR1 and CDR2: SGDLS and YYNGEE. CDR3 size: 15 residues. DNA of the CDR3: TGTGCCAGCAGCGTAGGGGGAGCAGGGAACACTGAAGCTTTCTTT. Its translation: CASSVGGAGNTEAFF. The full variable domain, completed using reference TRBV9 and TRBJ1-1, is DSGVTQTPKHLITATGQRVTLRCSPRSGDLSVYWYQQSLDQGLQFLIQYYNGEERAKGNILERFSAQQFPDLHSELNLSSLELGDSALYFCASSVGGAGNTEAFFGQGTRLTVV.

This clonotype was observed a few times. V gene TRBV4-1 combines with J gene TRBJ1-2, with 10 bases aligning to TRBD1. This CDR3 is built from 15 residues. Germline lookup yields CDR1 MGHRA and CDR2 YSYEKL. V lost 4 bases and J lost 6; bases outside the gene matches: 8. The CDR3 DNA sequence: TGCGCCAGCAGCCCCGGGACAGGGGAGGTTGATGGCTACACCTTC. Protein: CASSPGTGEVDGYTF.

This clonotype was counted only a few times. The chain links TRBV7-9 to TRBJ2-7; TRBD1 is a possible D gene (5 bases). CDR1 and CDR2 (germline): SEHNR, FQNEAQ (reference sequence). The length of the CDR3 is 12 residues. Trimming cost V 6 bases and J 9 bases, with 15 bases left between them. This CDR3 is CASSLGLGMQYF. DNA of the CDR3: TGTGCCAGCAGTTTGGGGCTAGGCATGCAGTACTTC.

On this clonotype itself: It may be a read error: a sequence one base away is much more abundant. This sequence joins TRBV24-1 and TRBJ2-2; D is ambiguous. This CDR3 has 13 residues. CDR1 and CDR2 (germline): KGHDR, SFDVKD. Deletions cut 11 bases from V and 4 bases from J, with 13 bases between. The CDR3: CASNGRPTGELFF. CDR3 coding DNA: TGTGCCAGCAATGGGCGCCCCACCGGGGAGCTGTTTTTT.

This clonotype was recorded at least ten times. The chain carries TRBV2 and TRBJ1-5; TRBD1 agrees at 7 bases. Germline-derived CDR1 and CDR2 are SNHLY and FYNNEI. The V gene end was trimmed by 5 bases and the J gene end by 7 bases; junction bases not matched to a gene: 11. The CDR3 is 15 amino acids. This CDR3 is CASSTDRVGNQPQHF. The DNA of the CDR3 is TGTGCCAGCAGTACCGACAGGGTTGGGAACCAGCCCCAGCATTTT. The full variable domain, completed using reference TRBV2 and TRBJ1-5, is EPEVTQTPSHQVTQMGQEVILRCVPISNHLYFYWYRQILGQKVEFLVSFYNNEISEKSEIFDDQFSVERPDGSNFTLKIRSTKLEDSAMYFCASSTDRVGNQPQHFGDGTRLSIL.

This clonotype appeared a few times. The rearrangement uses TRBV5-8 and TRBJ1-2, with 8 bases fitting TRBD1. The CDR3 consists of 13 residues. Per the germline V gene, CDR1 is SGHTS and CDR2 is YDEGEE. With 4 bases clipped from V and 6 bases from J, the junction kept 5 bases outside the gene matches. The CDR3 protein is CASSPTGADGYTF. The DNA of the CDR3 is TGTGCCAGCAGCCCGACAGGGGCGGATGGCTACACCTTC.

This clonotype was counted once. The V gene is TRBV7-9, the J gene TRBJ1-1; TRBD1 matches at 11 bases. V was pared by 5 bases and J by 1 base, with 3 bases of the junction left unmatched. Germline CDR1 reads SEHNR; CDR2 reads FQNEAQ (reference sequence). This CDR3 has 15 residues. CDR3 nucleotide sequence: TGTGCCAGCAGCACGGACAGGGGGCAGAACACTGAAGCTTTCTTT. This encodes CASSTDRGQNTEAFF.

The chain has TRBV20-1 and TRBJ1-5; tentative D call: TRBD1 (5 bases). CDR3 length equals 14 residues. Trimming pared 1 base from V and 6 bases from J, leaving 13 bases between. CDR1 and CDR2 from the germline V gene are DFQATT and SNEGSKA (reference sequence). The CDR3 sequence is CSARGGATGQPQHF. CDR3 DNA: TGCAGTGCTAGAGGTGGGGCTACGGGTCAGCCCCAGCATTTT.